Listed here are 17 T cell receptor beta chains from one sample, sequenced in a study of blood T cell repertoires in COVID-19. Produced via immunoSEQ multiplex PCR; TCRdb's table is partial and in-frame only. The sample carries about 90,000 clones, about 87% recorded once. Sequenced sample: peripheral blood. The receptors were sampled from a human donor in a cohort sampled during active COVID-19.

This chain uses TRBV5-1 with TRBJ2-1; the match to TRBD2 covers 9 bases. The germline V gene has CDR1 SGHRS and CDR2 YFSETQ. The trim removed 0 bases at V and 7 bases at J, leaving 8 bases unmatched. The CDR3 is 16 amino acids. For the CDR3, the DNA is TGCGCCAGCAGCTTGGTGGCGACTAGCGGCGTAAATGAGCAGTTCTTC. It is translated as CASSLVATSGVNEQFF. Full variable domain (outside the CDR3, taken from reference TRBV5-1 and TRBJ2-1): KAGVTQTPRYLIKTRGQQVTLSCSPISGHRSVSWYQQTPGQGLQFLFEYFSETQRNKGNFPGRFSGRQFSNSRSEMNVSTLELGDSALYLCASSLVATSGVNEQFFGPGTRLTVL.

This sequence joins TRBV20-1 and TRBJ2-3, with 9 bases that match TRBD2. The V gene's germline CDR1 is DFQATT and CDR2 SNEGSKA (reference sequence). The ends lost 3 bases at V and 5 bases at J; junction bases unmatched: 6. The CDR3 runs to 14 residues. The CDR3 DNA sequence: TGCAGTGCTAGTTGGCGGGGGGGCCGAGATACGCAGTATTTT. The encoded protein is CSASWRGGRDTQYF.

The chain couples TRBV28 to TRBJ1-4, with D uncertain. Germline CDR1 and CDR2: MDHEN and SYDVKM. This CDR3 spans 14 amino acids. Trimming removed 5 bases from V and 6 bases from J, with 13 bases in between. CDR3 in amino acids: CASSQLLGDEKLFF. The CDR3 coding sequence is TGTGCCAGCAGTCAACTATTAGGCGATGAAAAACTGTTTTTT. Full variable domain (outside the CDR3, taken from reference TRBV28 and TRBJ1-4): DVKVTQSSRYLVKRTGEKVFLECVQDMDHENMFWYRQDPGLGLRLIYFSYDVKMKEKGDIPEGYSVSREKKERFSLILESASTNQTSMYLCASSQLLGDEKLFFGSGTQLSVL.

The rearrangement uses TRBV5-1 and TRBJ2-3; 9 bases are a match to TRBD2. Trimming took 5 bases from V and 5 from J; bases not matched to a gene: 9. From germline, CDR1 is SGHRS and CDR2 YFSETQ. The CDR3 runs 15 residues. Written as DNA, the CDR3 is TGCGCCAGCAGACGAAGCGGGGGGCAGGGAGATACGCAGTATTTT. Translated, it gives CASRRSGGQGDTQYF.

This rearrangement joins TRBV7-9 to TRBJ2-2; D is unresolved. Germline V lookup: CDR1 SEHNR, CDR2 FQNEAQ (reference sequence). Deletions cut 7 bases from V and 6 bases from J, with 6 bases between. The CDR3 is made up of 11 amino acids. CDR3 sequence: CASTEAGELFF. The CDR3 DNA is TGTGCCAGCACAGAGGCCGGGGAGCTGTTTTTT.

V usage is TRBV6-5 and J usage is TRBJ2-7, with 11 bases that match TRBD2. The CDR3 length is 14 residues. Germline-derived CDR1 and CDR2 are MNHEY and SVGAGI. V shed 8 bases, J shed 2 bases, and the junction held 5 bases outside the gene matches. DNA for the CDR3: TGTGCCAGCGCTGGGACTAGCGGACCCTACGAGCAGTACTTC. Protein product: CASAGTSGPYEQYF.

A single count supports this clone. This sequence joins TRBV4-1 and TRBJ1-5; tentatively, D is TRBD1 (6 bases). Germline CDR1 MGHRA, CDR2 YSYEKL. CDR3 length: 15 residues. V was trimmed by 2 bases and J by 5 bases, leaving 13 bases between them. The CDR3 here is CASSQPWGGDQPQHF. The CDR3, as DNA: TGCGCCAGCAGCCAACCGTGGGGGGGCGATCAGCCCCAGCATTTT.

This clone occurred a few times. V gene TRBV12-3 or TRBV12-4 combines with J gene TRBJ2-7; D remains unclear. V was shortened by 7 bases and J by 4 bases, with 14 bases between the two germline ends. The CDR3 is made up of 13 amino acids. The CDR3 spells CASTQLPYYEQYF. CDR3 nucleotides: TGTGCCAGCACCCAACTGCCCTATTACGAGCAGTACTTC.

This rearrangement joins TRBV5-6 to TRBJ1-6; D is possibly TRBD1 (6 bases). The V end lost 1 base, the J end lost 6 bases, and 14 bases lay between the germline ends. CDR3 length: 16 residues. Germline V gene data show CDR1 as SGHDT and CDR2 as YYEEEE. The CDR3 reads CASSLRQGQINSPLHF. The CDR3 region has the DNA TGTGCCAGCAGCTTGCGGCAGGGGCAAATTAATTCACCCCTCCACTTT.

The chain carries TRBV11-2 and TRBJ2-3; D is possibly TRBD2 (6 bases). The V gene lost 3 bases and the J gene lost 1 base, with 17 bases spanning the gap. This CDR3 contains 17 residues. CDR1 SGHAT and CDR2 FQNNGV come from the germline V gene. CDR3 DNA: TGTGCCAGCAGCTTGGAGTCTTGGGGACTCGGCACAGATACGCAGTATTTT. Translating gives CASSLESWGLGTDTQYF.

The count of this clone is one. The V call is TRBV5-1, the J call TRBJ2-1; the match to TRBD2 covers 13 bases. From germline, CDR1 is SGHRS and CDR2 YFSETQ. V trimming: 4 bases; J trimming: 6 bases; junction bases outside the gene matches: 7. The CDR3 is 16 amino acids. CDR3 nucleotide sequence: TGCGCCAGCAGCCTTAGGACTAGCGGGGGATCCAATGAGCAGTTCTTC. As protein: CASSLRTSGGSNEQFF.

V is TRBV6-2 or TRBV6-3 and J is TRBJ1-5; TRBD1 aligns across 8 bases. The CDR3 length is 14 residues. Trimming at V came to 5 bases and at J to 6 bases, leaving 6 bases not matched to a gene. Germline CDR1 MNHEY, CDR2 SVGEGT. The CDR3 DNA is TGTGCCAGCAGTCGACGACAGGGGACTCAGCCCCAGCATTTT. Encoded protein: CASSRRQGTQPQHF.

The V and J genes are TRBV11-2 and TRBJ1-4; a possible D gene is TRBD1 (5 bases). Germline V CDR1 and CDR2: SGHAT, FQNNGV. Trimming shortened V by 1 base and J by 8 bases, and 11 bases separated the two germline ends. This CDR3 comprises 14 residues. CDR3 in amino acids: CASSLVGVGEKLFF. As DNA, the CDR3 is TGTGCCAGCAGCTTAGTAGGGGTGGGCGAAAAACTGTTTTTT.

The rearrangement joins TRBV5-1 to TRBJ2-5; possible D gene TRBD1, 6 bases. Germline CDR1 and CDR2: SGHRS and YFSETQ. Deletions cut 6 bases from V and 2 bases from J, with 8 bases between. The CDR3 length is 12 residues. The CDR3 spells CASTGQQETQYF. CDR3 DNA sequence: TGCGCCAGCACCGGACAGCAAGAGACCCAGTACTTC. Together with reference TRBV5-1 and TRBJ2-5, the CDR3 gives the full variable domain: KAGVTQTPRYLIKTRGQQVTLSCSPISGHRSVSWYQQTPGQGLQFLFEYFSETQRNKGNFPGRFSGRQFSNSRSEMNVSTLELGDSALYLCASTGQQETQYFGPGTRLLVL.

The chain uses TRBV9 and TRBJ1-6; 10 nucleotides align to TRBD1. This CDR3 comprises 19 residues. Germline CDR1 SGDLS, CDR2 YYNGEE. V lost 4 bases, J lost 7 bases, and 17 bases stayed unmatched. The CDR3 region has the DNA TGTGCCAGCAGCCACAATACTAACCTGACAGGGGGCGGCAATTCACCCCTCCACTTT. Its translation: CASSHNTNLTGGGNSPLHF. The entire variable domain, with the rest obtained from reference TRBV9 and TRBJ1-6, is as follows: DSGVTQTPKHLITATGQRVTLRCSPRSGDLSVYWYQQSLDQGLQFLIQYYNGEERAKGNILERFSAQQFPDLHSELNLSSLELGDSALYFCASSHNTNLTGGGNSPLHFGNGTRLTVT.

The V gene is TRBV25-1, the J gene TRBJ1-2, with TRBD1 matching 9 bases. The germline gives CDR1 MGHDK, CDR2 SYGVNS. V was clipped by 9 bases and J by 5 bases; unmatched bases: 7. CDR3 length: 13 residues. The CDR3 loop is CARGTGPGYGYTF. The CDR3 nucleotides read TGTGCCAGGGGGACAGGGCCTGGGTATGGCTACACCTTC.

The CDR3 sequence is CASRPQGQGYQETQYF. The CDR3 nucleotides are TGTGCCAGCAGACCCCAGGGACAGGGGTACCAAGAGACCCAGTACTTC. V and J are TRBV27 and TRBJ2-5; 10 nucleotides align to TRBD1. Unmatched junction bases numbered 7, after V lost 6 bases and J lost 0 bases. This CDR3 region has 16 residues. Germline V gives CDR1 MNHEY, CDR2 SMNVEV (reference sequence).